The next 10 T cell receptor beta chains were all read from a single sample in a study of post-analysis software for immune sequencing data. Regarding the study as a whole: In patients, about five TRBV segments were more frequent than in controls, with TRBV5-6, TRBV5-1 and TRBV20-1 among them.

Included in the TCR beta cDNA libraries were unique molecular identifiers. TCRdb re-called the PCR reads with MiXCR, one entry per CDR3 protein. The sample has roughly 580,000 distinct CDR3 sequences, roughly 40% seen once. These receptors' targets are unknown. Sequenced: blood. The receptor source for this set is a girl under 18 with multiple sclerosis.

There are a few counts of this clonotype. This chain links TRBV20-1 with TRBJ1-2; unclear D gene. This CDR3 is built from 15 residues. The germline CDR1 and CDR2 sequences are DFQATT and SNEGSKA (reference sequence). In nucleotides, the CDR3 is TGCAGCGCCACACCCGGATTCGGGGATATATATGGCTACACCTTC. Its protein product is CSATPGFGDIYGYTF.

In DNA form, the CDR3 reads TGTGCCTGGAGGGGACAGGGTCTTGCCTATGGCTACACCTTC. Protein: CAWRGQGLAYGYTF. This chain joins TRBV30 and TRBJ1-2; 9 nucleotides agree with TRBD1. The CDR3 spans 14 residues. The trim removed 3 bases at V and 4 bases at J, leaving 6 bases unmatched. Germline V CDR1 and CDR2: GTSNPN, SVGIG (reference sequence). The complete variable domain, with remaining parts taken from reference TRBV30 and TRBJ1-2, reads SQTIHQWPATLVQPVGSPLSLECTVEGTSNPNLYWYRQAAGRGLQLLFYSVGIGQISSEVPQNLSASRPQDRQFILSSKKLLLSDSGFYLCAWRGQGLAYGYTFGSGTRLTVV.

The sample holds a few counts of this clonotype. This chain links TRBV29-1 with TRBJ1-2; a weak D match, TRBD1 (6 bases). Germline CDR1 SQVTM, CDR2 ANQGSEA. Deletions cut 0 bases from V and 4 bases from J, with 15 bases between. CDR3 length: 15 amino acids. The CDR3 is CSVEELWTETYGYTF. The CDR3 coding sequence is TGCAGCGTTGAAGAGCTGTGGACAGAGACCTATGGCTACACCTTC.

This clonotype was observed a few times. In nucleotides, the CDR3 is TGCGCCAGCAGCTTGGGCCGAATCGGTGAGCAGTTCTTC. Protein product: CASSLGRIGEQFF. The J gene is TRBJ2-1, the V gene TRBV5-1; D is unclear. Trimming left V 0 bases short and J 9 bases short, with 10 bases between. Germline CDR1 SGHRS, CDR2 YFSETQ. The CDR3 totals 13 residues.

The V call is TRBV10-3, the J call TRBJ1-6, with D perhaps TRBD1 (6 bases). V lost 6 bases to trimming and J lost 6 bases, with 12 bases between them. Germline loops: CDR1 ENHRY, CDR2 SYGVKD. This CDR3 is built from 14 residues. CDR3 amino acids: CAIRPRTVNSPLHF. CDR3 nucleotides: TGTGCCATCAGACCTCGGACAGTTAATTCACCCCTCCACTTT.

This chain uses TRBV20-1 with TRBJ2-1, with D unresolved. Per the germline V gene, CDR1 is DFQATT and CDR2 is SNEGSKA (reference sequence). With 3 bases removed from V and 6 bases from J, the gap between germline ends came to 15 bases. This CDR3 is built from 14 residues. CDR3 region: CSASKPQNANEQFF. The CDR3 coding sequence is TGCAGTGCTAGTAAGCCACAGAACGCCAATGAGCAGTTCTTC.

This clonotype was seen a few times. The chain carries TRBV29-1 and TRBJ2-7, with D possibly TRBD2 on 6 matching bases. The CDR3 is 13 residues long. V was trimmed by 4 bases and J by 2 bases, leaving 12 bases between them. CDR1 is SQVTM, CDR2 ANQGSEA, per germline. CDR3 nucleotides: TGCAGCGTTGCTTTCGGGGGTGCCTACGAGCAGTACTTC. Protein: CSVAFGGAYEQYF.

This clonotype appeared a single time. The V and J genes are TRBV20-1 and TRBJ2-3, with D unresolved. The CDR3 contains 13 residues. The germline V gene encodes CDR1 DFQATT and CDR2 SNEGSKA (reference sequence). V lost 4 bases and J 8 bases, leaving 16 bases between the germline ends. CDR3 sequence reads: CSATLLTIGTQYF. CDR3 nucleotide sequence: TGCAGTGCTACCCTCCTAACGATCGGTACGCAGTATTTT.

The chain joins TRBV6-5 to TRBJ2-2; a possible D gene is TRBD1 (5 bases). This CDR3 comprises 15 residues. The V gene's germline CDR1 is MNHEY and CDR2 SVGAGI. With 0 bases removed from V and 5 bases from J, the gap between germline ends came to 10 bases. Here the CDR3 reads CASSYSAGKTGELFF. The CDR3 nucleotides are TGTGCCAGCAGTTACTCCGCAGGGAAAACCGGGGAGCTGTTTTTT.

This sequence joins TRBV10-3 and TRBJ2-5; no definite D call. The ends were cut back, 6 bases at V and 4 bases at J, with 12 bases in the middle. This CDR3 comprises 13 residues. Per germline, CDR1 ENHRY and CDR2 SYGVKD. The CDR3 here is CAIREDSAETQYF. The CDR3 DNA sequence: TGTGCCATCAGGGAAGATTCAGCAGAGACCCAGTACTTC.